The 12 T cell receptor beta chains below come from one sample, sequenced in a study of blood T cell repertoires in COVID-19. Measured with immunoSEQ multiplex PCR; TCRdb has only the in-frame clones, and not every one. The repertoire has 50,000 to 75,000 clones, roughly 84% of them found once; the top ten carry roughly 5.3%. The sample consisted of peripheral blood. The receptors come from a man at least 80 years old in a cohort sampled during active COVID-19.

The chain uses TRBV5-5 and TRBJ1-1; a possible D gene is TRBD1 (6 bases). The CDR3 contains 15 residues. The V end lost 0 bases, the J end lost 3 bases, and 12 bases lay between the germline ends. Germline V gene sequence: CDR1 SGHKS, CDR2 YYEKEE (reference sequence). In DNA, the CDR3 is TGTGCCAGCAGCTTGGAGGGGGGGCTGGACACTGAAGCTTTCTTT. Translated, it gives CASSLEGGLDTEAFF.

The chain combines TRBV30 with TRBJ1-3; D unresolved. Deletions cut 4 bases from V and 2 bases from J, with 9 bases between. The germline V gene has CDR1 GTSNPN and CDR2 SVGIG (reference sequence). CDR3 length: 13 residues. The CDR3 sequence is CAWMRGPGNTIYF. The CDR3 bases are TGTGCCTGGATGCGAGGCCCTGGAAACACCATATATTTT.

This chain joins TRBV5-1 and TRBJ1-1, with D possibly being TRBD1 (6 bases). The CDR3 is 12 amino acids. Trimming took 5 bases from V and 7 from J, leaving 12 bases between them. CDR1 and CDR2 from the germline V gene are SGHRS and YFSETQ. The CDR3 is CASSYGQSEAFF. CDR3 nucleotides: TGCGCCAGCAGTTACGGACAGAGTGAAGCTTTCTTT.

J is TRBJ1-6 and V is TRBV19; 9 positions match TRBD1. Looked up from germline, CDR1 is LNHDA and CDR2 is SQIVND (reference sequence). CDR3 length: 16 residues. V was clipped by 5 bases and J by 7 bases; unmatched bases: 9. This CDR3 is CASSPPRTGANSPLHF. CDR3 bases: TGTGCCAGTAGTCCACCGAGGACAGGGGCCAATTCACCCCTCCACTTT.

The chain carries TRBV29-1 and TRBJ2-3, with TRBD1 identical over 10 bases. Germline loops: CDR1 SQVTM, CDR2 ANQGSEA. Trimming cost V 0 bases and J 1 base; bases outside gene matches: 1. The CDR3 spans 15 residues. DNA for the CDR3: TGCAGCGTTGAAGAGGGGACAGGGGGCACAGATACGCAGTATTTT. The encoded protein is CSVEEGTGGTDTQYF.

The chain has TRBV10-2 and TRBJ2-7; 10 bases line up with TRBD1. The CDR3 loop spans 16 amino acids. Unmatched junction bases numbered 11, after V lost 3 bases and J lost 6 bases. Germline assignment: CDR1 WSHSY and CDR2 SAAADI. The CDR3 bases are TGCGCCAGCAGTGAATTAATGGGACAGGGGCCGTTCGAGCAGTACTTC. Translated, it gives CASSELMGQGPFEQYF.

The chain is built from TRBV19 and TRBJ1-1, with 9 positions matching TRBD1. The CDR3 is 13 amino acids. Germline V CDR1 and CDR2: LNHDA, SQIVND (reference sequence). V shed 5 bases and J 8 bases; nucleotides not matched to a gene: 6. CDR3 sequence: CASSQTTGGEAFF. DNA of the CDR3: TGTGCCAGTAGTCAGACGACAGGGGGAGAAGCTTTCTTT.

The chain is built from TRBV5-1 and TRBJ1-1, with D unresolved. This CDR3 comprises 12 residues. V was pared by 0 bases and J by 4 bases, with 4 bases between. The germline V gene has CDR1 SGHRS and CDR2 YFSETQ. Written as DNA, the CDR3 is TGCGCCAGCAGCTTGGGGAGCACTGAAGCTTTCTTT. Protein: CASSLGSTEAFF.

The rearrangement joins TRBV10-2 to TRBJ2-2; 14 positions match TRBD2. CDR1 and CDR2 from the germline V gene are WSHSY and SAAADI. The V and J ends lost 6 bases and 3 bases, in that order; junction bases with no gene match: 12. The CDR3 extends over 19 amino acids. CDR3 coding DNA: TGCGCCAGCAGCCATCCGAGGACTAGCGGGAGGAAGGACACCGGGGAGCTGTTTTTT. It translates to CASSHPRTSGRKDTGELFF.

The J gene is TRBJ2-5, the V gene TRBV15, with TRBD2 identical over 14 bases. Germline CDR1 LNHNV, CDR2 YYDKDF (reference sequence). With V trimmed by 5 bases and J by 3 bases, 5 bases remained unmatched. The CDR3 extends over 16 amino acids. In DNA form, the CDR3 reads TGTGCCACCAGCCGCAAGGGACTAGCGGGAGAAGAGACCCAGTACTTC. Translated: CATSRKGLAGEETQYF.

V gene TRBV30 combines with J gene TRBJ1-5; D ambiguous. Trimming took off 1 base at V and 3 bases at J, with 7 bases between the two ends. The CDR3 spans 13 residues. The germline CDR1 and CDR2 sequences are GTSNPN and SVGIG (reference sequence). The DNA of the CDR3 is TGTGCCTGGAGTGACGGGGACAATCAGCCCCAGCATTTT. This encodes CAWSDGDNQPQHF.

The chain employs TRBV25-1 and TRBJ2-1; TRBD2 matches at 9 bases. V was clipped by 3 bases and J by 7 bases; unmatched bases: 4. CDR3 length: 14 residues. Germline lookup yields CDR1 MGHDK and CDR2 SYGVNS. CDR3 bases: TGTGCCAGCAGTGACACGGGACTAGCTAATGAGCAGTTCTTC. Translating it yields CASSDTGLANEQFF. Using reference TRBV25-1 and TRBJ2-1 for the parts outside the CDR3, the full variable domain is EADIYQTPRYLVIGTGKKITLECSQTMGHDKMYWYQQDPGMELHLIHYSYGVNSTEKGDLSSESTVSRIRTEHFPLTLESARPSHTSQYLCASSDTGLANEQFFGPGTRLTVL.